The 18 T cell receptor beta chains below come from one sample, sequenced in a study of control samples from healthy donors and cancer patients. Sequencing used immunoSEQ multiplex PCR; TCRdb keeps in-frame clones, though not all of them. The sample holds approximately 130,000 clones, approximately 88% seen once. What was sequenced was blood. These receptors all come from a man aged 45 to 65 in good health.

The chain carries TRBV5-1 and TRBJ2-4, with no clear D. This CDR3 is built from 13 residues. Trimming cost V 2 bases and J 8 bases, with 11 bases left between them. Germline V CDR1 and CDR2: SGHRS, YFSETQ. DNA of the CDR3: TGCGCCAGCAGCTTTGGAACCGGTGACATTCAGTACTTC. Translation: CASSFGTGDIQYF.

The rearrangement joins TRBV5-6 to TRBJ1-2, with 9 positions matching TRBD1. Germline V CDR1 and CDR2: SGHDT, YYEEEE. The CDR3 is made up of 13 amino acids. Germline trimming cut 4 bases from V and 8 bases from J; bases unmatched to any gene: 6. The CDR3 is CASSLGQGRGYTF. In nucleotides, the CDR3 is TGTGCCAGCAGCCTGGGACAGGGAAGAGGCTACACCTTC.

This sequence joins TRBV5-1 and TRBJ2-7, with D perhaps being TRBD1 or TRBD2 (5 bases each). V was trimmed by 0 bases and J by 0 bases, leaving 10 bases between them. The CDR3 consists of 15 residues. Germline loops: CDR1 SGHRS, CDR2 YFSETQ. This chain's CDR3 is CASSLEAGSSYEQYF. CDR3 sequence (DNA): TGCGCCAGCAGCTTGGAAGCAGGGAGCTCCTACGAGCAGTACTTC.

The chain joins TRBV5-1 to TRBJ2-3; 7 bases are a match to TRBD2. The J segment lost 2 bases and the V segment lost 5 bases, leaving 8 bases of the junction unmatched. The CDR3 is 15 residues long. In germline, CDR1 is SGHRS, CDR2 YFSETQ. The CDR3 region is CASSLSGELTDTQYF. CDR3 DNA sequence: TGCGCCAGCAGTCTGAGCGGGGAGCTCACAGATACGCAGTATTTT.

The CDR3 DNA sequence: TGTGCCAGCAGCTTAGTCACAGGGGGAGGAAACTATGGCTACACCTTC. Its protein is CASSLVTGGGNYGYTF. The chain has TRBV11-2 and TRBJ1-2; 8 nucleotides match TRBD1. V lost 1 base and J lost 2; bases outside the gene matches: 6. The CDR3 consists of 16 residues. Germline V gene sequence: CDR1 SGHAT, CDR2 FQNNGV.

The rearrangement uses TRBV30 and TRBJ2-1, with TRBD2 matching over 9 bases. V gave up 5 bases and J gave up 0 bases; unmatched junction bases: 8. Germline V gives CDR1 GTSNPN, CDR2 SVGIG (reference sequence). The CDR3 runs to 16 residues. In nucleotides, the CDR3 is TGTGCCTGGGCCGGGACTAGCAGGGGCTCCTACAATGAGCAGTTCTTC. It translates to CAWAGTSRGSYNEQFF.

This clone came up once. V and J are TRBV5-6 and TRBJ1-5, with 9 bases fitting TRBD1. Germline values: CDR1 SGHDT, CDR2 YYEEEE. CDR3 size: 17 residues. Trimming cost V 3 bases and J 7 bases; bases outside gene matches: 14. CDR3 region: CASSSYRDRELGQPQHF. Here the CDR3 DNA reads TGTGCCAGCAGCTCATACCGGGACAGGGAGTTAGGACAGCCCCAGCATTTT.

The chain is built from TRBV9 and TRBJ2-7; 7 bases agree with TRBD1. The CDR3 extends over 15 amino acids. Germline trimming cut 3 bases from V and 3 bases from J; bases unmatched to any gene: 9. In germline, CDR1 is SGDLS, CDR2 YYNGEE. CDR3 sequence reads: CASSARTGVNYEQYF. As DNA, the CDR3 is TGTGCCAGCAGCGCAAGGACAGGAGTCAACTACGAGCAGTACTTC.

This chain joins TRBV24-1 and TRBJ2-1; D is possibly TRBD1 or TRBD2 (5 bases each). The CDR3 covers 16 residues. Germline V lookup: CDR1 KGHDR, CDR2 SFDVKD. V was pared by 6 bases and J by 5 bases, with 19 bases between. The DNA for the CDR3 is TGTGCCACCAGTCCCGCAGGGCCGGTGGGACACAATGAGCAGTTCTTC. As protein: CATSPAGPVGHNEQFF.

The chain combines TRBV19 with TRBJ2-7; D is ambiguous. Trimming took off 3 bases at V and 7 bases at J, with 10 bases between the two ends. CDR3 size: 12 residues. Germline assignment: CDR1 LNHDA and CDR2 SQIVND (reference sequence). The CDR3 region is CASSMPLQEQYF. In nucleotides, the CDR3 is TGTGCCAGTAGTATGCCCCTTCAAGAGCAGTACTTC.

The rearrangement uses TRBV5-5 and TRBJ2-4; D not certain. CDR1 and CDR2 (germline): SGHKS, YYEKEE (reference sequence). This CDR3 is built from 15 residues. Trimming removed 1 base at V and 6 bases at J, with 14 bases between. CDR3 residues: CASSLLGNKRNIQYF. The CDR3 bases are TGTGCCAGCAGCTTGCTAGGAAATAAGAGAAACATTCAGTACTTC.

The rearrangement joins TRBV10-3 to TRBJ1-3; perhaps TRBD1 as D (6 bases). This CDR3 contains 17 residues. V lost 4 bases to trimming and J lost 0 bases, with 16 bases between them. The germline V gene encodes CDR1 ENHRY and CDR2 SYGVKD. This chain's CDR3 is CAISAAGTLFSGNTIYF. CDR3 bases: TGTGCCATCAGTGCGGCCGGGACACTATTCTCTGGAAACACCATATATTTT.

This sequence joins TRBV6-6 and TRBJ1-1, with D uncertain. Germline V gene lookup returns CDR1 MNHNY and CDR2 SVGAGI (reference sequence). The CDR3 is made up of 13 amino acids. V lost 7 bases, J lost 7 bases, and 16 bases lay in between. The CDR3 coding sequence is TGTGCCAGCATCCACCGGATGGACGGTGAAGCTTTCTTT. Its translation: CASIHRMDGEAFF.

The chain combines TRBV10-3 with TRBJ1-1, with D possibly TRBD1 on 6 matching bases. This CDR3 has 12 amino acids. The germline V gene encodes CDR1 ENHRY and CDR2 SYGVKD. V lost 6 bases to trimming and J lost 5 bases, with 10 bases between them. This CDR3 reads CAIREGVTEAFF. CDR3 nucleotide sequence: TGTGCCATCAGGGAGGGGGTTACTGAAGCTTTCTTT.

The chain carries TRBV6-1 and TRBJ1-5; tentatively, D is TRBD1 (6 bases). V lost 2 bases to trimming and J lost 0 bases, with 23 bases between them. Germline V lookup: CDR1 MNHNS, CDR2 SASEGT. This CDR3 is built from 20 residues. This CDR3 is CASSESLRLAGVYSNQPQHF. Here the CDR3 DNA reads TGTGCCAGCAGTGAAAGTCTGCGCTTGGCAGGGGTCTATAGCAATCAGCCCCAGCATTTT.

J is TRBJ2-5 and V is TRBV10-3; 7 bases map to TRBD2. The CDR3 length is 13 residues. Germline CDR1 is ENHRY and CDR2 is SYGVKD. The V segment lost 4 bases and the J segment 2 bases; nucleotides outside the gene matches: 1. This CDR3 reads CAISGGGQETQYF. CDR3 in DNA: TGTGCCATCAGTGGGGGGGGGCAAGAGACCCAGTACTTC.

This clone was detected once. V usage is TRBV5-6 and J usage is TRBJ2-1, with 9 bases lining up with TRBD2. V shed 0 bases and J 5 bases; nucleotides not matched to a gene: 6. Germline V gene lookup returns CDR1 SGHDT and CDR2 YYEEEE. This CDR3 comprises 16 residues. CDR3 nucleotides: TGTGCCAGCAGCTTGGGCCTAGCGGGGTGGAACAATGAGCAGTTCTTC. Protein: CASSLGLAGWNNEQFF.

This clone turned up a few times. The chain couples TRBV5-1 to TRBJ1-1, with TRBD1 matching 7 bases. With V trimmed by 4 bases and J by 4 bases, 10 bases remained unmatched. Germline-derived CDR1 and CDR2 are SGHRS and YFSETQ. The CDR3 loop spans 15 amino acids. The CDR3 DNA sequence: TGCGCCAGCAGCGACCAATCCAGGGGGAGCACTGAAGCTTTCTTT. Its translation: CASSDQSRGSTEAFF. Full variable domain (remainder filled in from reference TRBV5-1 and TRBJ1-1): KAGVTQTPRYLIKTRGQQVTLSCSPISGHRSVSWYQQTPGQGLQFLFEYFSETQRNKGNFPGRFSGRQFSNSRSEMNVSTLELGDSALYLCASSDQSRGSTEAFFGQGTRLTVV.